This T cell receptor beta chain is from a study of blood T cell repertoires in COVID-19. Recruitment covered 20 to 25 US areas and drew participants whose ages spanned roughly 18 to 100 years. Participants reported their clinical history, and cohort assignment relied on those reports. Germline lookup yields CDR1 SGHTA and CDR2 FQGNSA. V lost 7 bases and J 0 bases, leaving 15 bases between the germline ends. The CDR3 is 16 residues long. Method: immunoSEQ multiplex PCR; TCRdb's copy keeps in-frame clones and lacks some. Among fewer than 400,000 clones listed, around nine tenths were seen once. The clonotype originates from a woman in her 30s who had been exposed to COVID-19. What was sequenced was PBMCs or T cells enriched from blood (not recorded which). The chain employs TRBV7-2 and TRBJ2-2; D remains unclear. The CDR3 protein is CASTPRAPSNTGELFF. For the CDR3, the DNA is TGTGCCAGCACCCCTAGAGCACCCTCGAACACCGGGGAGCTGTTTTTT.